Listed below are T cell receptor beta chains from one sample, sequenced in a study of identical twins. One entry per CDR3 protein, called by TCRdb with MiXCR from the 5' RACE reads. The sample lists 1.5 million or so distinct CDR3 sequences, 25% to 35% occurring once. The specimen sequenced was cord blood. The source of these receptors is a newborn girl in good health. The conserved cysteine and the conserved F or W are not part of the CDR3 here.

V	J	CDR3
TRBV24-1	TRBJ1-5	ATSDDGGENQPQH
TRBV6-1	TRBJ2-5	ASSEQGAQTQY
TRBV7-2	TRBJ2-1	ASSLAGSGRGNEQF
TRBV12-3/TRBV12-4	TRBJ1-1	ASSLDGPEAF
TRBV5-1	TRBJ2-3	ASSLGQETDTQY
TRBV20-1	TRBJ1-5	SASRTEPQH
TRBV10-3	TRBJ2-4	AISGREGPNNEQY
TRBV19	TRBJ2-1	ASSIPEPGLGLNEQF
TRBV7-9	TRBJ2-5	ASSLEVTRIETQY
TRBV29-1	TRBJ2-7	SVGRLAGLYEQY
TRBV21-1	TRBJ2-7	ASSKAGRHNEQY
TRBV6-1	TRBJ1-5	ASSEGGPDQPQH
TRBV3-1	TRBJ1-1	ASSFSGQGGTEAF
TRBV20-1	TRBJ2-3	SAIQSRLAGGLFYTQY
TRBV24-1	TRBJ2-3	ATSALGTGGRDTQY
TRBV6-1	TRBJ2-3	ASRTYNGLAGRADTQY
TRBV27	TRBJ2-1	ATRGRGTIYNEQF
TRBV4-1	TRBJ2-3	ASSQDWGAQY
TRBV15	TRBJ2-4	ATSRRAGGQSIQY
TRBV5-1	TRBJ1-2	ASSLDPQSYYGYT
TRBV9	TRBJ2-5	ASSVSHKKAKETQY
TRBV27	TRBJ2-7	ASSSTGKAYEQY
TRBV9	TRBJ2-5	ASSVGASGGQETQY
TRBV12-3/TRBV12-4	TRBJ2-2	ASSASGRTGELF
TRBV12-3/TRBV12-4	TRBJ2-5	ASSDELVLNEQY
TRBV6-2/TRBV6-3	TRBJ2-3	ASSYLGLAGATDTQY
TRBV29-1	TRBJ2-1	SVEDQIRLAGVNEQF
TRBV6-1	TRBJ1-4	ASSELGGANEKLF
TRBV20-1	TRBJ1-1	SANVRGVHTEAF
TRBV12-3/TRBV12-4	TRBJ2-2	ASSPPGQGSFTGELF
TRBV12-3/TRBV12-4	TRBJ1-2	ASSRGAVDYGYT
TRBV5-1	TRBJ2-1	ASSRTSGSMNEQF
TRBV29-1	TRBJ1-2	SALRTGRGPDGYT
TRBV20-1	NA	SARGWTLNIQY
TRBV4-2	TRBJ2-1	ASSQGRNVEQF
TRBV5-1	TRBJ2-3	ASSPAGGSTDTQY
TRBV7-2	TRBJ2-7	ASSLGTNMAASYEQY
TRBV24-1	TRBJ2-7	ATSDFRGQPSYEQY
TRBV7-9	TRBJ2-1	ASSARAILYNEQF
TRBV28	TRBJ2-4	ASASGPHYEQH
TRBV12-3/TRBV12-4	TRBJ1-5	ASTLGQGPSRPQH
TRBV28	TRBJ2-3	ASSLMPGLAGRRDTQY
TRBV27	TRBJ1-6	ASSLLWRTGGSPLH
TRBV2	TRBJ1-2	ASSEKQNYGYT
TRBV27	TRBJ2-4	ASSLFMDILAKNIRY
TRBV6-6	TRBJ2-1	ASSYSGRGSDNEQF
TRBV10-3	TRBJ1-1	AISPDRGGEAF
TRBV4-2	TRBJ1-1	ASSQDWGRGGTEAF
TRBV20-1	TRBJ2-1	SARPTSGGAGEQF
TRBV2	TRBJ2-5	ASSEAGGYNEQY
TRBV29-1	TRBJ2-2	SVQTGRLTGELF
TRBV20-1	TRBJ2-7	SAQKGGTYEQY
TRBV30	NA	AWANSGHTYEQY
TRBV27	TRBJ2-2	ASSLNRVPSIGELF
TRBV10-3	TRBJ2-7	AISERTGYYEQY
TRBV12-5	TRBJ2-5	ASGPGVGVKETQY
TRBV4-2	TRBJ2-3	ASSQVGTGGVGDTQY
TRBV12-3/TRBV12-4	TRBJ2-5	ASSPQLGRGNEQY
TRBV2	NA	ASSAPSDREGYNEQY
TRBV2	TRBJ2-1	ASSVLGPKF